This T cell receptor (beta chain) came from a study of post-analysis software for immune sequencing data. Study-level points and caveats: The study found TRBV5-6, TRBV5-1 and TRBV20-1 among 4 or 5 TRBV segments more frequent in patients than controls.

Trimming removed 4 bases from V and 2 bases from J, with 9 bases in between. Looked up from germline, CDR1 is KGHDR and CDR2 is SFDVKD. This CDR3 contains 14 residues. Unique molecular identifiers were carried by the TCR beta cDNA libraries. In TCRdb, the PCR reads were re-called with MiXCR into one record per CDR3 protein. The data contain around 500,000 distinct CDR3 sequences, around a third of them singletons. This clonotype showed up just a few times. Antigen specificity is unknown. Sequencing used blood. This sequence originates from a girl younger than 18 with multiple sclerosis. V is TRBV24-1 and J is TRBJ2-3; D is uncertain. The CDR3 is CATSEAEPTDTQYF. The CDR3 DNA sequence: TGTGCCACCAGTGAGGCAGAGCCCACAGATACGCAGTATTTT.